This TCR beta chain emerged from a study of tumor-infiltrating lymphocytes in primary liver carcinoma. Study in general: Aged between 30 and 69 years, the patients were men and women. General observations from the study: Only about 8-24% of top clones spanned all five tumor regions. Tumors and blood were compared for top-250-clone fraction, and tumors had the significantly higher value (p = 0.039).

Without any cell sorting, about 19-31 mg of bulk tissue yielded co-extracted RNA and DNA. Tumor samples uniformly had over 85% viable tumor cells. CDR3 length: 15 amino acids. Trimming took 4 bases from V and 6 from J, leaving 18 bases between them. From germline, CDR1 is MNHEY and CDR2 SVGEGT. As regards this clonotype: Its specificity is unknown. This clone may be a read error of a much larger clone one base away.

The researchers produced TCR beta cDNA from approximately 460 ng total RNA with a constant-region primer. Three nested multiplex PCR rounds of slightly modified ARM-PCR generated TCR beta libraries. Amplification in the first two PCR rounds was performed using TRBV1-TRBV30 forward primers and a C-beta reverse primer for about 10 cycles each. TCRdb reanalysed the multiplex PCR reads using MiXCR and keeps one entry per CDR3 protein. This table holds fewer than 150,000 distinct CDR3 sequences, around two thirds found once. The V gene is TRBV6-2 or TRBV6-3, the J gene TRBJ1-1, with a tentative D call TRBD1 (6 bases). The material sequenced was liver tumor tissue from sampling region 1. The sample's subset: tumor region T1, superior pole. The clonotype comes from a woman aged 55-69 years with primary liver carcinoma and hepatitis B virus infection. This CDR3 is CASSSLRQDSSEAFF. In nucleotides, the CDR3 is TGTGCCAGCAGTTCGTTAAGACAGGATTCTTCTGAAGCTTTCTTT.